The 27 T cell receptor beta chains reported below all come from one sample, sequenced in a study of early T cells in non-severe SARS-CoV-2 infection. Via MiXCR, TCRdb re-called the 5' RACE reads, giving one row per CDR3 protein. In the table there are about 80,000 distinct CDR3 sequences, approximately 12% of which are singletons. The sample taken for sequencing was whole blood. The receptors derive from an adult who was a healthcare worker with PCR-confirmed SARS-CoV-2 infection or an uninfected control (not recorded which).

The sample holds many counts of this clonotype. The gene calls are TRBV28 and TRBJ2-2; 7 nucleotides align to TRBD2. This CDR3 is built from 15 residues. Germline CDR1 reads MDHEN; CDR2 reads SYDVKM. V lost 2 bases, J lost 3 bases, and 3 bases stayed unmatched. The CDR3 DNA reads TGTGCCAGCAGTTTAGCGGGAGTGGACACCGGGGAGCTGTTTTTT. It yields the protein CASSLAGVDTGELFF.

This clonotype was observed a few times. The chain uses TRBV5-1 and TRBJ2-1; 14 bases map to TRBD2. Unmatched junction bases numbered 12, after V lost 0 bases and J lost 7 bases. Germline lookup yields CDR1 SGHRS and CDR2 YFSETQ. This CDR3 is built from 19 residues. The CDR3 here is CASSLVGSGTSGRENEQFF. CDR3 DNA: TGCGCCAGCAGCTTGGTCGGATCGGGGACTAGCGGGAGAGAGAATGAGCAGTTCTTC.

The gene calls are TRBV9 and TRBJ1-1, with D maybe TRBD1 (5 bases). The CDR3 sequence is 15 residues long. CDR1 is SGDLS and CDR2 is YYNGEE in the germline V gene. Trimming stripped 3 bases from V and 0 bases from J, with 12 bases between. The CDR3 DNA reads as TGTGCCAGCAGCGGTAAGACAGCTATGAACACTGAAGCTTTCTTT. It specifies CASSGKTAMNTEAFF.

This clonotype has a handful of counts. The CDR3 reads CASSPASGSYEQYF. As DNA, the CDR3 is TGTGCCAGCAGTCCAGCTAGCGGTTCCTACGAGCAGTACTTC. The J gene is TRBJ2-7, the V gene TRBV6-5, with TRBD2 matching over 7 bases. This CDR3 has 14 residues. Germline-derived CDR1 and CDR2 are MNHEY and SVGAGI. V trimming: 5 bases; J trimming: 1 base; junction bases outside the gene matches: 5.

CDR3 in amino acids: CASSQGHSRGYTF. In nucleotides, the CDR3 is TGCGCCAGCAGCCAGGGACATTCCCGTGGCTACACCTTC. The chain couples TRBV5-1 to TRBJ1-2; D is perhaps TRBD1 (6 bases). The CDR3 has 13 residues. From germline, CDR1 is SGHRS and CDR2 YFSETQ. Trimming shortened V by 4 bases and J by 7 bases, and 14 bases separated the two germline ends.

The CDR3 nucleotides are TGTGCCAGCAGTATCTGGGGGCGGGATGAAAAACTGTTTTTT. Amino acids: CASSIWGRDEKLFF. The V call is TRBV12-3 or TRBV12-4, the J call TRBJ1-4; D possibly corresponds to TRBD1 (6 bases). Trimming left V 5 bases short and J 6 bases short, with 13 bases between. The CDR3 is 14 residues long.

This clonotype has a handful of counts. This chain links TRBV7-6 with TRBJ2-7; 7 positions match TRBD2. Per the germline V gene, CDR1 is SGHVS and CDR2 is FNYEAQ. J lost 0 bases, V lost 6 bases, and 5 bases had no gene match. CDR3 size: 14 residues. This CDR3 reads CASSSGLTSYEQYF. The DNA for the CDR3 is TGTGCCAGCAGTTCGGGACTAACCTCCTACGAGCAGTACTTC.

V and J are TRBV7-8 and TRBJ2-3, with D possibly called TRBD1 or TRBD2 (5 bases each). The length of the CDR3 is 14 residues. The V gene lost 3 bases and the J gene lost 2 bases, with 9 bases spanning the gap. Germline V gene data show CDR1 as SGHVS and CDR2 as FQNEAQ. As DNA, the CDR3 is TGTGCCAGCAGCTTCAGAGGGACCACAGATACGCAGTATTTT. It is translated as CASSFRGTTDTQYF.

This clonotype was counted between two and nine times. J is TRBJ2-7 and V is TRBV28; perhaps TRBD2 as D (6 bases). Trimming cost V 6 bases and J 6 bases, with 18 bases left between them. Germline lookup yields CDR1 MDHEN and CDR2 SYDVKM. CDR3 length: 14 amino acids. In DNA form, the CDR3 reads TGTGCCAGCAGCCTCCGGGGGTGGCCGGGCGAGCAGTACTTC. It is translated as CASSLRGWPGEQYF.

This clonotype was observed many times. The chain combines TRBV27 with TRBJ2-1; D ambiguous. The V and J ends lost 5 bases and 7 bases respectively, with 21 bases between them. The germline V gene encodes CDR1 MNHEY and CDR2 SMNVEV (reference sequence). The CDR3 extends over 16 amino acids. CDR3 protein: CASSPRIPLGLNEQFF. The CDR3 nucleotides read TGTGCCAGCAGTCCGCGTATCCCCCTCGGTCTGAATGAGCAGTTCTTC.

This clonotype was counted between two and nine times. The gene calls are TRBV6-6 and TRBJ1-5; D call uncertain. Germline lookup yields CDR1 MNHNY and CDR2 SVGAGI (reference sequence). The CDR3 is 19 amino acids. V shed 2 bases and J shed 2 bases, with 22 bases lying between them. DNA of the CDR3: TGTGCCAGCAGTTACCTACCGAGCGCCCGGGTAGAGGGCAATCAGCCCCAGCATTTT. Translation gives CASSYLPSARVEGNQPQHF.

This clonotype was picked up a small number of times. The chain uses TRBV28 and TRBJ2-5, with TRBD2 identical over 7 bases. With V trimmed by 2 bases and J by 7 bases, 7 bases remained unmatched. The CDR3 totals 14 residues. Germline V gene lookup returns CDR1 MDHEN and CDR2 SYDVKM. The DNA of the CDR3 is TGTGCCAGCAGTTTAGGCGGGAGTCTGGGGACCCAGTACTTC. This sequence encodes CASSLGGSLGTQYF.

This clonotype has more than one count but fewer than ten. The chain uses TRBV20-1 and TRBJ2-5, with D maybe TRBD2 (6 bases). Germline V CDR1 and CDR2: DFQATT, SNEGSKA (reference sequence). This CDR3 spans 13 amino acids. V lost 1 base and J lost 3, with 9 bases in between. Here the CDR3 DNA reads TGCAGTGCTAGAGGGTTAGCGGAAGAGACCCAGTACTTC. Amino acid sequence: CSARGLAEETQYF.

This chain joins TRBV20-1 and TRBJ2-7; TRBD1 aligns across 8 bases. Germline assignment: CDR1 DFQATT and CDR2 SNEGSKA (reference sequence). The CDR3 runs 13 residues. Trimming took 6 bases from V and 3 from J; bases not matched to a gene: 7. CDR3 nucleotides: TGCAGTGCCCGCAGGGGGCACATCTACGAGCAGTACTTC. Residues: CSARRGHIYEQYF.

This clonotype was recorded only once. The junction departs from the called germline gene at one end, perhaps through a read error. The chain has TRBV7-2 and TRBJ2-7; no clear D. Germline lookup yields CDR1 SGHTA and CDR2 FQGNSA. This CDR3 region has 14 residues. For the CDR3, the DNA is TGTGCCTGCAGCTTCGAAGGGATATCCTACGAGCAGTACTTC. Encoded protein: CACSFEGISYEQYF.

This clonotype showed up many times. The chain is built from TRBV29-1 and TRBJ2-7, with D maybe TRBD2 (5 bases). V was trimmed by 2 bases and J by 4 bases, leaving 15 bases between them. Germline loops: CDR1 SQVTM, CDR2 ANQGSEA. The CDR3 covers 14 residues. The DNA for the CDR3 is TGCAGCGTTGAAAGTCGGCGGCAGCGGTACGAGCAGTACTTC. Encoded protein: CSVESRRQRYEQYF.

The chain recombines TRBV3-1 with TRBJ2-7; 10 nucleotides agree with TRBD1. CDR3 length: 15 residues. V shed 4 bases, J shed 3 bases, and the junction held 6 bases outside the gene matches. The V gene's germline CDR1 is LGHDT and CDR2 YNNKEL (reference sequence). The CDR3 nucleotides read TGTGCCAGCAGCCCCGGGACAGGGGTCCGCTACGAGCAGTACTTC. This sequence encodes CASSPGTGVRYEQYF.

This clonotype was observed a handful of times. The CDR3 is CAEETSGSNEQFF. The CDR3 coding sequence is TGTGCCGAGGAGACTAGCGGCTCCAATGAGCAGTTCTTC. The J gene is TRBJ2-1, the V gene TRBV30; 9 bases match TRBD2. CDR1 and CDR2 (germline): GTSNPN, SVGIG (reference sequence). The CDR3 contains 13 residues. V dropped 8 bases and J dropped 6; count of bases not matched to a gene: 8.

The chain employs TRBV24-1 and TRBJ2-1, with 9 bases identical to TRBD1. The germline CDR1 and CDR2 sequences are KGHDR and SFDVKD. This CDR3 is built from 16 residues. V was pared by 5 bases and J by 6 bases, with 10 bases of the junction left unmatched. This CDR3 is CATSGRAGTGRNEQFF. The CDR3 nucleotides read TGTGCCACCAGTGGCCGAGCCGGGACAGGGCGCAATGAGCAGTTCTTC.

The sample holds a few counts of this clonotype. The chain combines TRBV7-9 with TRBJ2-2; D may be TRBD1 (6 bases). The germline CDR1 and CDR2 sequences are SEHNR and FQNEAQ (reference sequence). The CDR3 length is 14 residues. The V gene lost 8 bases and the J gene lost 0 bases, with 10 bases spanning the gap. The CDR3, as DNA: TGTGCCAGCGCGGACAGCCCGAACACCGGGGAGCTGTTTTTT. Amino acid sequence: CASADSPNTGELFF.

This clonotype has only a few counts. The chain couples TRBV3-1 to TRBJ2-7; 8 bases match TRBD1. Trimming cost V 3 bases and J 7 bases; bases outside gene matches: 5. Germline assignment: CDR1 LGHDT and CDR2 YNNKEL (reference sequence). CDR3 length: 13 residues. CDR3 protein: CASSQDRVREQYF. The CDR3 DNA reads TGTGCCAGCAGCCAGGACAGGGTGAGGGAGCAGTACTTC.

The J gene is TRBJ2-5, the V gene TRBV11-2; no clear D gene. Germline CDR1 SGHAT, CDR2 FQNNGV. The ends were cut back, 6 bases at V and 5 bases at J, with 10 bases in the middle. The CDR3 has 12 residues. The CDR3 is CASSLIRETQYF. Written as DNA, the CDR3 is TGTGCCAGCAGTTTAATTCGCGAGACCCAGTACTTC.

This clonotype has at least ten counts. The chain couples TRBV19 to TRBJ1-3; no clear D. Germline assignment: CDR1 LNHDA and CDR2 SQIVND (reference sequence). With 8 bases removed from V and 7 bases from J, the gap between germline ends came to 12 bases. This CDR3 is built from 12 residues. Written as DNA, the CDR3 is TGTGCCAGTGGCCCGGGCGAGAACACCATATATTTT. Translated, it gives CASGPGENTIYF.

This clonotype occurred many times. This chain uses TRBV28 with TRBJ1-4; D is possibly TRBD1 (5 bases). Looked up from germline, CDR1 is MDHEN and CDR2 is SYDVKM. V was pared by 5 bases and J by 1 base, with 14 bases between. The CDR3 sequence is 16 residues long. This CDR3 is CASSQTTVLTNEKLFF. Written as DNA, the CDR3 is TGTGCCAGCAGTCAAACGACAGTTTTAACTAATGAAAAACTGTTTTTT.

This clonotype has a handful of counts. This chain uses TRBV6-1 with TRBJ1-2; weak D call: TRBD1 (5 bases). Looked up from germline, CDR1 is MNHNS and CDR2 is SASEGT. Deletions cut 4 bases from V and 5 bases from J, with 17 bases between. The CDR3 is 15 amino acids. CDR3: CASSGNDRLSYGYTF. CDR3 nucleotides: TGTGCCAGCAGTGGTAACGACAGACTATCTTATGGCTACACCTTC.

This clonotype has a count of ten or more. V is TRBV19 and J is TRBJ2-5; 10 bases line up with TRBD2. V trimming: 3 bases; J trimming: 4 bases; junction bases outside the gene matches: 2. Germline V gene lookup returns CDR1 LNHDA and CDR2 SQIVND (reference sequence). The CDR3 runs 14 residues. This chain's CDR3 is CASSIGLAVETQYF. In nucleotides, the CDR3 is TGTGCCAGTAGTATCGGACTAGCGGTAGAGACCCAGTACTTC.

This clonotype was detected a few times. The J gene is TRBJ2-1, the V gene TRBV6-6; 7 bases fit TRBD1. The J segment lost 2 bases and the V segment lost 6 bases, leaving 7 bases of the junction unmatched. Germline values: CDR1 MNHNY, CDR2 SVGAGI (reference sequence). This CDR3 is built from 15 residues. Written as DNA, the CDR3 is TGTGCCAGCAGCCGAGACAGGGAGACCTACAATGAGCAGTTCTTC. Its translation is CASSRDRETYNEQFF.